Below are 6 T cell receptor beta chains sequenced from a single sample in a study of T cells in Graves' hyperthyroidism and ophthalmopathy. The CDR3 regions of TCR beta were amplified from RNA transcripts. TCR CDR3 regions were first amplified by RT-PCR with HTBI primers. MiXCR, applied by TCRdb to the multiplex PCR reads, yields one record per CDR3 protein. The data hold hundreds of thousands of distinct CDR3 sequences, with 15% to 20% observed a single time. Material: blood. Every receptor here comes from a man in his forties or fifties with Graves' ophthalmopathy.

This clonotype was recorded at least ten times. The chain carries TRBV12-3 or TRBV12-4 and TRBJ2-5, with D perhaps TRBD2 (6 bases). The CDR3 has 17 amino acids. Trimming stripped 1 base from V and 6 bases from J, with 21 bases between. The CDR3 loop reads CASSLVVRGSARQTQYF. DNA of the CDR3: TGTGCCAGCAGTTTAGTGGTTCGGGGGTCGGCCCGCCAGACCCAGTACTTC.

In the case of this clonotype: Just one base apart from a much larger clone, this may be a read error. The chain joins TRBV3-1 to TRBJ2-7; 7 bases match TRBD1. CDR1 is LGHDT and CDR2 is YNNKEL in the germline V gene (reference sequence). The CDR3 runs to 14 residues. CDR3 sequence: CVSSPRRQGHEQYF. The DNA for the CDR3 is TGTGTCAGCAGCCCCAGGCGACAGGGACACGAGCAGTACTTC.

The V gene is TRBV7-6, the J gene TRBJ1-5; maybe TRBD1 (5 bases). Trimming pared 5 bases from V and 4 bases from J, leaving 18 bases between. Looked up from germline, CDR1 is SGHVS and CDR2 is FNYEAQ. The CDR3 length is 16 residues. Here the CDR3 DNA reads TGTGCCAGCAGCCCCTACGCCCGGGGGGTTAATCAGCCCCAGCATTTT. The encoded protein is CASSPYARGVNQPQHF.

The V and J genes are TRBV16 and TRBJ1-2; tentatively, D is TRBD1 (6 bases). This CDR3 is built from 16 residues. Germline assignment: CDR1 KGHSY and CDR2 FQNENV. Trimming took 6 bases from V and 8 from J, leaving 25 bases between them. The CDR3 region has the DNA TGTGCCAGCAGTCTAACAACAGGGATTCGGTCGGGGGGCTACACCTTC. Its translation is CASSLTTGIRSGGYTF.

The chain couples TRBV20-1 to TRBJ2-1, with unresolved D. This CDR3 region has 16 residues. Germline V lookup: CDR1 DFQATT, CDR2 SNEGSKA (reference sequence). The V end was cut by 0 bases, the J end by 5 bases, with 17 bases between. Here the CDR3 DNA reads TGCAGTGCTAGAGATCAGGCTAGATCGGTCCACAATGAGCAGTTCTTC. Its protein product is CSARDQARSVHNEQFF.

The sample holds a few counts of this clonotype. CDR3 amino acids: CASSAGGLQNTEAFF. The CDR3 DNA sequence: TGTGCCAGCAGTGCCGGCGGGCTCCAGAACACTGAAGCTTTCTTT. J is TRBJ1-1 and V is TRBV2; no reliable D call. Trimming cost V 4 bases and J 1 base, with 13 bases left between them. Germline values: CDR1 SNHLY, CDR2 FYNNEI. This CDR3 is 15 amino acids long.